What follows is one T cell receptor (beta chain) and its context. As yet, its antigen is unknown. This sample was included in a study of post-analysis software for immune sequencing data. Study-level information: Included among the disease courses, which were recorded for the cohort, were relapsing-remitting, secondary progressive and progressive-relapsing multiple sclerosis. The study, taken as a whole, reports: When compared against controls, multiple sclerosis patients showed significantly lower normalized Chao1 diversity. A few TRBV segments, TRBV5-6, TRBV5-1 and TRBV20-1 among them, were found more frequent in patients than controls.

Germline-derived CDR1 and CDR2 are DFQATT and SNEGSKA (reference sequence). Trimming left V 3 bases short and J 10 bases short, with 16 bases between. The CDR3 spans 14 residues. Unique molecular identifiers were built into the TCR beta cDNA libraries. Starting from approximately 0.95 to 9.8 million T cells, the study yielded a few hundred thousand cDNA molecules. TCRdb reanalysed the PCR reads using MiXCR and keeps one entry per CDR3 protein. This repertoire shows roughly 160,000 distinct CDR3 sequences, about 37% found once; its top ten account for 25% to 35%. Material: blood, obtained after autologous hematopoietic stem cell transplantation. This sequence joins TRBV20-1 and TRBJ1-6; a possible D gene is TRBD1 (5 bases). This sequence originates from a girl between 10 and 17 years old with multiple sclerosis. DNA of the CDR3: TGCAGTGCTAGTAGGGCAGGTTGGGACTCACCCCTCCACTTT. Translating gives CSASRAGWDSPLHF.